This T cell receptor beta chain was profiled in a study of control samples from healthy donors and cancer patients. This CDR3 is built from 14 residues. Germline-derived CDR1 and CDR2 are SGHRS and YFSETQ. The V gene lost 0 bases and the J gene lost 0 bases, with 5 bases spanning the gap. Profiled with immunoSEQ multiplex PCR; TCRdb holds only in-frame clones, not every one. The table has around 63,000 clones, about 87% seen once; the top ten hold roughly 2.4%. The V and J genes are TRBV5-1 and TRBJ2-3; D not resolved. The sequence came from a woman in her forties or fifties with head and neck cancer. Sequencing was done on a sample of PBMCs. The CDR3 region is CASSLERSTDTQYF. The DNA for the CDR3 is TGCGCCAGCAGCTTGGAACGAAGCACAGATACGCAGTATTTT.